The 31 T cell receptor beta chains in this list originate from one sample, sequenced in a study of CD8+ T cells in alopecia areata (dated by TCRdb to 2016 to 2019). Library preparation was by the immunoSEQ multiplex PCR assay. RNA was extracted from all samples and reverse transcribed into cDNA, which served as template for TCR sequencing. The table comes from immuneACCESS by way of TCRdb, which keeps in-frame sequences with V and J called. Part of the clones is missing from these tables; in studies checked, under half for an unresolved V gene and the rest for unknown reasons. The sample table holds a few hundred thousand clones, of which just over 55% were seen once. The ten largest clonotypes hold roughly 5.3% of the sample. The sequencing input was CD8+ T cells sorted from blood. Receptors originate from a human donor in good health.

The chain has TRBV5-1 and TRBJ1-1, with D unresolved. V lost 1 base, J lost 6 bases, and 4 bases lay in between. The CDR3 extends over 11 amino acids. The germline CDR1 and CDR2 sequences are SGHRS and YFSETQ. CDR3 residues: CASSLWAEAFF. The CDR3, as DNA: TGCGCCAGCAGCTTGTGGGCTGAAGCTTTCTTT. The full variable domain, rest sourced from reference TRBV5-1 and TRBJ1-1, is KAGVTQTPRYLIKTRGQQVTLSCSPISGHRSVSWYQQTPGQGLQFLFEYFSETQRNKGNFPGRFSGRQFSNSRSEMNVSTLELGDSALYLCASSLWAEAFFGQGTRLTVV.

This clone was seen once. The chain carries TRBV5-6 and TRBJ1-1; the D is unclear. V dropped 2 bases and J dropped 4 bases, with 9 bases sitting between them. The CDR3 is 13 residues long. Germline CDR1 reads SGHDT; CDR2 reads YYEEEE. The chain's CDR3 is CASSLWGSTEAFF. The CDR3 nucleotides read TGTGCCAGCAGCTTATGGGGTTCCACTGAAGCTTTCTTT.

Turning to this clone: The same CDR3 is also encoded by other DNA sequences in this sample. The chain joins TRBV2 to TRBJ1-5, with a possible D match to TRBD1 (5 bases). Germline CDR1 and CDR2: SNHLY and FYNNEI. Trimming cost V 3 bases and J 4 bases, with 7 bases left between them. The CDR3 spans 13 residues. CDR3 sequence reads: CASSEGGNQPQHF. The CDR3 region has the DNA TGTGCCAGCAGTGAGGGGGGAAATCAGCCCCAGCATTTT.

The chain's CDR3 is CASSIQRGGGETQYF. Written as DNA, the CDR3 is TGTGCCAGCAGCATACAGCGGGGCGGGGGAGAGACCCAGTACTTC. The chain is built from TRBV7-2 and TRBJ2-5, with 7 positions matching TRBD2. In germline, CDR1 is SGHTA, CDR2 FQGNSA. This CDR3 spans 15 amino acids. Germline trimming cut 5 bases from V and 4 bases from J; bases unmatched to any gene: 10. Drawing the rest from reference TRBV7-2 and TRBJ2-5, the complete variable domain is GAGVSQSPSNKVTEKGKDVELRCDPISGHTALYWYRQSLGQGLEFLIYFQGNSAPDKSGLPSDRFSAERTGGSVSTLTIQRTQQEDSAVYLCASSIQRGGGETQYFGPGTRLLVL.

In this sample, this clone turned up a few times. The chain recombines TRBV7-8 with TRBJ2-3; D perhaps matches TRBD1 (6 bases). In germline, CDR1 is SGHVS, CDR2 FQNEAQ. The germline V and J ends were trimmed by 1 base and 4 bases, with 18 bases remaining between them. This CDR3 has 17 residues. CDR3 sequence: CASSLEDGAGVADTQYF. CDR3 sequence (DNA): TGTGCCAGCAGCTTAGAAGACGGAGCAGGGGTGGCAGATACGCAGTATTTT.

The chain couples TRBV30 to TRBJ1-1; weak D call: TRBD1 (5 bases). The V gene's germline CDR1 is GTSNPN and CDR2 SVGIG (reference sequence). This CDR3 comprises 12 residues. V lost 1 base and J 5 bases, leaving 8 bases between the germline ends. CDR3: CAWSAGWTEAFF. DNA for the CDR3: TGTGCCTGGAGTGCAGGGTGGACTGAAGCTTTCTTT.

This chain joins TRBV20-1 and TRBJ1-1; D remains unclear. The V gene lost 3 bases and the J gene lost 5 bases, with 7 bases spanning the gap. This CDR3 is 11 amino acids long. Germline CDR1 reads DFQATT; CDR2 reads SNEGSKA (reference sequence). CDR3 nucleotide sequence: TGCAGTGCTAGCCGTTTGACTGAAGCTTTCTTT. It encodes CSASRLTEAFF.

This chain joins TRBV29-1 and TRBJ2-1, with no clear D. Trimming removed 6 bases from V and 7 bases from J, with 7 bases in between. The CDR3 has 10 residues. In germline, CDR1 is SQVTM, CDR2 ANQGSEA. The CDR3 sequence: CSVFSNEQFF. The CDR3 bases are TGCAGCGTCTTTTCAAATGAGCAGTTCTTC.

This chain joins TRBV7-8 and TRBJ1-1, with D unresolved. The length of the CDR3 is 15 residues. Germline V gene data show CDR1 as SGHVS and CDR2 as FQNEAQ. V was pared by 6 bases and J by 2 bases, with 16 bases between. CDR3 DNA: TGTGCCAGCAGTGGAACAAAATCGGCTAACACTGAAGCTTTCTTT. It is translated as CASSGTKSANTEAFF.

The V and J genes are TRBV7-9 and TRBJ1-4; maybe TRBD1 (5 bases). Trimming took off 0 bases at V and 2 bases at J, with 7 bases between the two ends. Germline V lookup: CDR1 SEHNR, CDR2 FQNEAQ (reference sequence). CDR3 size: 15 residues. The CDR3 reads CASSLAGDTNEKLFF. For the CDR3, the DNA is TGTGCCAGCAGCTTAGCCGGGGACACTAATGAAAAACTGTTTTTT.

About this clone: This may be a read error, as it is one base from a much larger clone. Other DNA variants within this sample encode the same CDR3. The chain uses TRBV27 and TRBJ2-1; D gene ambiguous. The CDR3 consists of 11 residues. V lost 4 bases, J lost 3 bases, and 1 base lay in between. The germline V gene has CDR1 MNHEY and CDR2 SMNVEV (reference sequence). The CDR3 nucleotides read TGTGCCAGCAGTTACTACAATGAGCAGTTCTTC. Protein sequence: CASSYYNEQFF.

The chain employs TRBV6-5 and TRBJ2-1; D call uncertain. The V gene lost 6 bases and the J gene lost 5 bases, with 5 bases spanning the gap. Germline CDR1 is MNHEY and CDR2 is SVGAGI. The CDR3 is 11 residues long. The CDR3 protein is CASSLNNEQFF. Here the CDR3 DNA reads TGTGCCAGCAGCCTTAACAATGAGCAGTTCTTC.

This rearrangement joins TRBV13 to TRBJ2-3; D is ambiguous. Trimming stripped 1 base from V and 4 bases from J, with 9 bases between. The CDR3 sequence is 14 residues long. The germline CDR1 and CDR2 sequences are PRHDT and FYEKMQ (reference sequence). The chain's CDR3 is CASSLVGLADTQYF. CDR3 bases: TGTGCCAGCAGCTTAGTGGGGTTAGCAGATACGCAGTATTTT.

This chain joins TRBV7-9 and TRBJ2-3; no reliable D call. This CDR3 has 13 amino acids. The germline V gene encodes CDR1 SEHNR and CDR2 FQNEAQ (reference sequence). The V and J ends lost 0 bases and 6 bases respectively, with 7 bases between them. CDR3 DNA: TGTGCCAGCAGCTTAGCGGGGTCGGATACGCAGTATTTT. It encodes CASSLAGSDTQYF.

The chain recombines TRBV29-1 with TRBJ2-7, with D maybe TRBD2 (6 bases). The germline V gene has CDR1 SQVTM and CDR2 ANQGSEA. The CDR3 loop spans 14 amino acids. Between the trimmed V and J ends, which lost 1 base and 3 bases, there was a span of 13 bases. The CDR3 protein is CSVEGASENYEQYF. CDR3 coding DNA: TGCAGCGTTGAAGGGGCTAGCGAGAACTACGAGCAGTACTTC.

CDR3 in amino acids: CSVPGNYGYTF. The CDR3 bases are TGCAGCGTCCCCGGGAACTATGGCTACACCTTC. The chain has TRBV29-1 and TRBJ1-2; D remains unclear. The germline V and J ends were trimmed by 6 bases and 2 bases, with 7 bases remaining between them. There are 11 residues in the CDR3. Germline CDR1 SQVTM, CDR2 ANQGSEA.

The rearrangement joins TRBV11-1 to TRBJ2-1, with a tentative D call TRBD1 (6 bases). The V gene lost 5 bases and the J gene lost 5 bases, with 10 bases spanning the gap. The CDR3 extends over 13 amino acids. The V gene's germline CDR1 is SGHAT and CDR2 FQDESV (reference sequence). The CDR3 sequence is CASSLRDNNEQFF. The DNA of the CDR3 is TGTGCCAGCAGCCTCCGGGACAACAATGAGCAGTTCTTC.

This clone was recorded a few times. The CDR3 DNA follows: TGTGCCAGCAGTGAAATCCCCGGGGGCCAAGAGACCCAGTACTTC. Translating gives CASSEIPGGQETQYF. V usage is TRBV6-1 and J usage is TRBJ2-5, with a tentative D call TRBD2 (6 bases). Trimming removed 2 bases from V and 1 base from J, with 11 bases in between. The CDR3 is 15 amino acids. Germline lookup yields CDR1 MNHNS and CDR2 SASEGT.

The V and J genes are TRBV10-1 and TRBJ2-4; 8 bases map to TRBD1. J lost 9 bases, V lost 6 bases, and 10 bases had no gene match. The CDR3 covers 14 residues. Germline lookup yields CDR1 WNHNN and CDR2 SYGVQD (reference sequence). Written as DNA, the CDR3 is TGCGCCAGCAGCCCGACAGGGGCGAAGGGCATTCAGTACTTC. This codes for CASSPTGAKGIQYF.

This clone was seen a handful of times. The genes are TRBV13 and TRBJ2-2; TRBD1 matches at 8 bases. V trimming: 6 bases; J trimming: 4 bases; junction bases outside the gene matches: 4. This CDR3 is 14 amino acids long. In germline, CDR1 is PRHDT, CDR2 FYEKMQ (reference sequence). This CDR3 reads CASRRTGFTGELFF. In nucleotides, the CDR3 is TGTGCCAGCAGACGGACAGGGTTCACCGGGGAGCTGTTTTTT. The whole variable domain, remainder taken from reference TRBV13 and TRBJ2-2, is AAGVIQSPRHLIKEKRETATLKCYPIPRHDTVYWYQQGPGQDPQFLISFYEKMQSDKGSIPDRFSAQQFSDYHSELNMSSLELGDSALYFCASRRTGFTGELFFGEGSRLTVL.

The chain employs TRBV27 and TRBJ2-3; no definite D call. Trimming removed 5 bases from V and 2 bases from J, with 11 bases in between. The CDR3 runs 14 residues. In germline, CDR1 is MNHEY, CDR2 SMNVEV (reference sequence). This CDR3 reads CASSLNIDTDTQYF. The DNA for the CDR3 is TGTGCCAGCAGTCTTAACATAGACACAGATACGCAGTATTTT.

The genes are TRBV30 and TRBJ2-1; 13 bases match TRBD2. This CDR3 is built from 15 residues. From germline, CDR1 is GTSNPN and CDR2 SVGIG (reference sequence). After removal of 0 bases from V and 9 bases from J, the junction contained 5 bases not matched to a gene. The CDR3 reads CAWSVTSGGLCEQFF. The CDR3 nucleotides read TGTGCCTGGAGTGTGACTAGCGGGGGGCTTTGTGAGCAGTTCTTC.

V and J are TRBV5-6 and TRBJ1-5; TRBD1 matches 9 bases. Germline assignment: CDR1 SGHDT and CDR2 YYEEEE. Germline trimming cut 4 bases from V and 0 bases from J; bases unmatched to any gene: 11. The CDR3 runs 18 residues. The CDR3: CASSHRQGDPYSNQPQHF. The CDR3 DNA reads as TGTGCCAGCAGCCATAGACAGGGGGACCCTTATAGCAATCAGCCCCAGCATTTT.

The rearrangement uses TRBV5-4 and TRBJ1-2; D not certain. With 0 bases removed from V and 3 bases from J, the gap between germline ends came to 6 bases. Germline-derived CDR1 and CDR2 are SGHNT and YYREEE (reference sequence). The CDR3 runs 13 residues. This CDR3 reads CASSLGADYGYTF. The CDR3 nucleotides are TGTGCCAGCAGCTTGGGGGCAGACTATGGCTACACCTTC.

This clone was seen only once. This sequence joins TRBV6-5 and TRBJ1-3; D uncertain. V was shortened by 0 bases and J by 3 bases, with 12 bases between the two germline ends. There are 16 residues in the CDR3. Germline values: CDR1 MNHEY, CDR2 SVGAGI. This chain's CDR3 is CASSYSTGEGGNTIYF. DNA for the CDR3: TGTGCCAGCAGTTACTCCACGGGAGAGGGTGGAAACACCATATATTTT.

This clone appeared a few times. Other DNA sequences in the same sample also yield this CDR3. The chain is built from TRBV19 and TRBJ1-1; D is ambiguous. Germline V CDR1 and CDR2: LNHDA, SQIVND (reference sequence). Trimming cost V 3 bases and J 2 bases, with 1 base left between them. The CDR3 is 11 residues long. CDR3 sequence: CASSINTEAFF. CDR3 coding DNA: TGTGCCAGTAGTATCAACACTGAAGCTTTCTTT.

This clone was observed a few times. The gene calls are TRBV25-1 and TRBJ1-1; possible D gene TRBD1, 5 bases. V was cut by 8 bases and J by 4 bases, with 11 bases left in between. The germline CDR1 and CDR2 sequences are MGHDK and SYGVNS. This CDR3 contains 12 residues. The DNA for the CDR3 is TGTGCCAGCGGTTACAGGAGCACTGAAGCTTTCTTT. The encoded protein is CASGYRSTEAFF.

V usage is TRBV2 and J usage is TRBJ1-1; D not certain. The length of the CDR3 is 11 residues. V lost 5 bases and J 5 bases, leaving 6 bases between the germline ends. Germline-derived CDR1 and CDR2 are SNHLY and FYNNEI. CDR3 residues: CASSPVTEAFF. CDR3 bases: TGTGCCAGCAGTCCGGTGACTGAAGCTTTCTTT.

The gene calls are TRBV4-1 and TRBJ1-3, with D hard to call. Germline V gives CDR1 MGHRA, CDR2 YSYEKL. V dropped 6 bases and J dropped 0 bases, with 9 bases sitting between them. CDR3 length: 14 amino acids. The CDR3 nucleotides are TGCGCCAGCAGAAGTCAAGGCTCTGGAAACACCATATATTTT. Translated, it gives CASRSQGSGNTIYF.

The CDR3 reads CASSLVGEKLFF. In DNA form, the CDR3 reads TGTGCCAGCAGCTTAGTTGGGGAAAAACTGTTTTTT. This chain uses TRBV27 with TRBJ1-4; D not resolved. The germline V gene has CDR1 MNHEY and CDR2 SMNVEV (reference sequence). V was pared by 6 bases and J by 8 bases, with 10 bases between. The CDR3 runs 12 residues.

This clone was recorded only once. The chain uses TRBV29-1 and TRBJ2-5; 8 bases line up with TRBD1. Trimming took 4 bases from V and 5 from J; bases not matched to a gene: 9. This CDR3 is 14 amino acids long. Germline V gene lookup returns CDR1 SQVTM and CDR2 ANQGSEA. The CDR3 loop is CSVVKQGGLETQYF. CDR3 sequence (DNA): TGCAGCGTTGTTAAACAGGGGGGATTGGAGACCCAGTACTTC. The variable domain in full, with the rest retrieved from reference TRBV29-1 and TRBJ2-5, is SAVISQKPSRDICQRGTSLTIQCQVDSQVTMMFWYRQQPGQSLTLIATANQGSEATYESGFVIDKFPISRPNLTFSTLTVSNMSPEDSSIYLCSVVKQGGLETQYFGPGTRLLVL.